A single sample gave rise to the 24 T cell receptor beta chains below, sequenced in a study of Ad26.COV2.S vaccination and SARS-CoV-2 variants. Treatment meaning: around 19 received Ad26.COV2.S at low or high dose, single or two shots; about 5 received placebo; per-sample allocation not given. All samples were drawn on day 63, counting from the first vaccine or placebo injection. The method was immunoSEQ multiplex PCR; TCRdb's version includes in-frame clones alone and lacks a portion of them. The data show 430,000 or so clones, 89% seen once. Sample: peripheral blood, taken in a trial of Ad26.COV2.S vaccine versus placebo. These receptor sequences come from a person between 18 and 65 years old who received the Ad26.COV2.S COVID-19 vaccine or a placebo.

The J gene is TRBJ1-1, the V gene TRBV12-3 or TRBV12-4; tentative D call: TRBD1 (5 bases). The length of the CDR3 is 12 residues. The V end was cut by 4 bases, the J end by 8 bases, with 11 bases between. The chain's CDR3 is CASSWGGGEAFF. As DNA, the CDR3 is TGTGCCAGCAGTTGGGGGGGAGGGGAAGCTTTCTTT.

This chain joins TRBV7-3 and TRBJ1-1; D is possibly TRBD1 (5 bases). Trimming cost V 2 bases and J 2 bases, with 9 bases left between them. This CDR3 spans 14 amino acids. Germline assignment: CDR1 SGHTA and CDR2 FQGTGA. The CDR3 loop reads CASSLYGGNTEAFF. CDR3 coding DNA: TGTGCCAGCAGCTTATACGGGGGAAACACTGAAGCTTTCTTT.

This clone appeared once. The chain employs TRBV2 and TRBJ1-5; D not certain. The germline CDR1 and CDR2 sequences are SNHLY and FYNNEI. Trimming cost V 6 bases and J 4 bases, with 7 bases left between them. The CDR3 spans 12 residues. DNA for the CDR3: TGTGCCAGCAGGGGCGGGAATCAGCCCCAGCATTTT. Encoded protein: CASRGGNQPQHF.

The rearrangement joins TRBV5-1 to TRBJ1-4, with D unclear. Trimming took off 2 bases at V and 7 bases at J, with 15 bases between the two ends. The CDR3 is made up of 15 amino acids. Germline CDR1 is SGHRS and CDR2 is YFSETQ. DNA for the CDR3: TGCGCCAGCAGCTTCGTCGGACGGTCGAGTGAAAAACTGTTTTTT. Its translation is CASSFVGRSSEKLFF.

The rearrangement joins TRBV5-5 to TRBJ2-2, with D possibly being TRBD1 (5 bases). This CDR3 is 16 amino acids long. Germline CDR1 reads SGHKS; CDR2 reads YYEKEE (reference sequence). The V end was cut by 2 bases, the J end by 6 bases, with 17 bases between. The CDR3: CASSFASRVGAGELFF. The CDR3 bases are TGTGCCAGCAGCTTTGCAAGCCGTGTAGGGGCCGGGGAGCTGTTTTTT.

V gene TRBV28 combines with J gene TRBJ1-5, with TRBD1 identical over 8 bases. With V trimmed by 4 bases and J by 5 bases, 4 bases remained unmatched. CDR1 MDHEN and CDR2 SYDVKM come from the germline V gene. CDR3 size: 14 residues. CDR3 region: CASSSGQAYQPQHF. The CDR3 DNA is TGTGCCAGCAGTTCGGGACAGGCCTATCAGCCCCAGCATTTT. The complete variable domain, with remaining parts taken from reference TRBV28 and TRBJ1-5, reads DVKVTQSSRYLVKRTGEKVFLECVQDMDHENMFWYRQDPGLGLRLIYFSYDVKMKEKGDIPEGYSVSREKKERFSLILESASTNQTSMYLCASSSGQAYQPQHFGDGTRLSIL.

The genes are TRBV6-6 and TRBJ1-1; D not resolved. Trimming removed 8 bases from V and 3 bases from J, with 13 bases in between. Germline V gives CDR1 MNHNY, CDR2 SVGAGI (reference sequence). The CDR3 spans 13 residues. Here the CDR3 reads CASDRAVDTEAFF. The CDR3, as DNA: TGTGCCAGCGACCGGGCCGTAGACACTGAAGCTTTCTTT.

This chain joins TRBV11-2 and TRBJ1-1, with a tentative D call TRBD1 (5 bases). The germline V and J ends were trimmed by 5 bases and 11 bases, with 12 bases remaining between them. This CDR3 is 11 amino acids long. Germline CDR1 SGHAT, CDR2 FQNNGV. CDR3 nucleotides: TGTGCCAGCAGCCGGGGCGGGGGGGCTTTCTTT. It encodes CASSRGGGAFF.

The chain is built from TRBV5-1 and TRBJ2-1; 7 bases are shared with TRBD1. This CDR3 comprises 15 residues. J was trimmed by 3 bases and V by 2 bases; bases with no gene match: 5. The germline CDR1 and CDR2 sequences are SGHRS and YFSETQ. The CDR3 loop reads CASSFQGENYNEQFF. The CDR3 DNA follows: TGCGCCAGCAGCTTCCAGGGGGAAAACTACAATGAGCAGTTCTTC.

The V gene is TRBV2, the J gene TRBJ1-1; unclear D gene. The CDR3 spans 14 residues. The germline V and J ends were trimmed by 8 bases and 0 bases, with 13 bases remaining between them. From germline, CDR1 is SNHLY and CDR2 FYNNEI. CDR3: CASRTSFMNTEAFF. CDR3 bases: TGTGCCAGCCGGACGAGTTTCATGAACACTGAAGCTTTCTTT.

The J gene is TRBJ2-5, the V gene TRBV5-1, with TRBD1 as a possible D gene (6 bases). V was clipped by 5 bases and J by 3 bases, with 17 bases between them. The CDR3 spans 15 residues. Germline-derived CDR1 and CDR2 are SGHRS and YFSETQ. CDR3 amino acids: CASRLYDRREETQYF. The CDR3 nucleotides read TGCGCCAGCAGGTTATACGACAGGAGAGAAGAGACCCAGTACTTC. The complete variable domain, with remaining parts taken from reference TRBV5-1 and TRBJ2-5, reads KAGVTQTPRYLIKTRGQQVTLSCSPISGHRSVSWYQQTPGQGLQFLFEYFSETQRNKGNFPGRFSGRQFSNSRSEMNVSTLELGDSALYLCASRLYDRREETQYFGPGTRLLVL.

The V call is TRBV30, the J call TRBJ1-3; 11 nucleotides agree with TRBD1. Germline V gene lookup returns CDR1 GTSNPN and CDR2 SVGIG (reference sequence). The CDR3 loop spans 16 amino acids. J lost 4 bases, V lost 4 bases, and 9 bases had no gene match. CDR3 in amino acids: CAWNPGQGVTGNTIYF. CDR3 nucleotide sequence: TGTGCCTGGAACCCGGGACAGGGGGTAACCGGAAACACCATATATTTT.

The chain employs TRBV18 and TRBJ2-7; D unresolved. CDR1 is KGHSH, CDR2 LQKENI, per germline. Between the trimmed V and J ends, which lost 3 bases and 0 bases, there was a span of 15 bases. CDR3 length equals 16 residues. The CDR3 protein is CASSPQDQYYSYEQYF. The CDR3 bases are TGTGCCAGCTCACCCCAGGACCAATACTACTCCTACGAGCAGTACTTC.

The chain has TRBV19 and TRBJ1-3; D is uncertain. Between the trimmed V and J ends, which lost 4 bases and 1 base, there was a span of 11 bases. This CDR3 is built from 15 residues. Germline lookup yields CDR1 LNHDA and CDR2 SQIVND (reference sequence). The CDR3 DNA sequence: TGTGCCAGTAGTAGGTTACTGGATTCTGGAAACACCATATATTTT. This codes for CASSRLLDSGNTIYF.

The V and J genes are TRBV3-1 (or the pseudogene TRBV3-2) and TRBJ2-5; 8 bases map to TRBD2. Unmatched junction bases numbered 1, after V lost 4 bases and J lost 3 bases. Germline assignment: CDR1 LGHDT and CDR2 YNNKEL (reference sequence). The CDR3 totals 13 residues. The chain's CDR3 is CASSPGLEETQYF. The CDR3, as DNA: TGTGCCAGCAGCCCGGGACTAGAAGAGACCCAGTACTTC.

This rearrangement joins TRBV7-2 to TRBJ2-1; 10 nucleotides line up with TRBD2. Germline V gene sequence: CDR1 SGHTA, CDR2 FQGNSA. CDR3 length equals 18 residues. Trimming cost V 7 bases and J 5 bases; bases outside gene matches: 17. CDR3 bases: TGTGCCAGCATCCCCAGCGGTCATAGCGGGAGGCCCCACAATGAGCAGTTCTTC. Its protein is CASIPSGHSGRPHNEQFF.

CDR3 sequence (DNA): TGTGCCAGCAGCCGGTTCGGTGCTAATGAAAAACTGTTTTTT. Its protein is CASSRFGANEKLFF. V and J are TRBV3-1 (or the pseudogene TRBV3-2) and TRBJ1-4; D not certain. Deletions cut 4 bases from V and 3 bases from J, with 9 bases between. Germline CDR1 LGHDT, CDR2 YNNKEL (reference sequence). CDR3 length: 14 amino acids.

This rearrangement joins TRBV24-1 to TRBJ2-5; D not resolved. Germline V gene data show CDR1 as KGHDR and CDR2 as SFDVKD. The length of the CDR3 is 15 residues. V dropped 3 bases and J dropped 4 bases, with 14 bases sitting between them. CDR3 sequence: CATSDRHDSRETQYF. CDR3 DNA sequence: TGTGCCACCAGTGATCGACATGATAGCCGAGAGACCCAGTACTTC.

The chain combines TRBV19 with TRBJ2-7; D is ambiguous. From germline, CDR1 is LNHDA and CDR2 SQIVND (reference sequence). The CDR3 length is 13 residues. Deletions cut 6 bases from V and 2 bases from J, with 11 bases between. The CDR3 loop is CASSMGGPYEQYV. In DNA, the CDR3 is TGTGCCAGTAGCATGGGCGGCCCCTACGAGCAGTACGTC.

V and J are TRBV15 and TRBJ1-6; possibly TRBD1 for D (5 bases). This CDR3 has 12 amino acids. Trimming removed 11 bases at V and 10 bases at J, with 15 bases between. In germline, CDR1 is LNHNV, CDR2 YYDKDF (reference sequence). DNA of the CDR3: TGTGCCTCCGGGGGGGTGAACTCACCCCTCCACTTT. As protein: CASGGVNSPLHF.

This clone was observed a few times. This chain joins TRBV19 and TRBJ2-2; D may be TRBD1 or TRBD2 (5 bases each). Looked up from germline, CDR1 is LNHDA and CDR2 is SQIVND (reference sequence). The CDR3 spans 17 residues. Trimming left V 1 base short and J 1 base short, with 13 bases between. The CDR3 region is CASSIGSGRGNTGELFF. CDR3 sequence (DNA): TGTGCCAGTAGTATAGGCTCGGGACGGGGGAACACCGGGGAGCTGTTTTTT.

This clone was seen a single time. This chain uses TRBV6-5 with TRBJ2-7; 10 positions match TRBD1. Germline CDR1 MNHEY, CDR2 SVGAGI. The V and J ends lost 6 bases and 5 bases, in that order; junction bases with no gene match: 10. This CDR3 spans 15 amino acids. The CDR3 bases are TGTGCCAGCAGGCAAGCCCGGACAGGGGGGAACGAGCAGTACTTC. Protein product: CASRQARTGGNEQYF.

This clone appeared a single time. The chain recombines TRBV7-9 with TRBJ2-1; D may be TRBD1 (6 bases). Trimming cost V 0 bases and J 11 bases, with 11 bases left between them. The CDR3 contains 13 residues. CDR1 is SEHNR and CDR2 is FQNEAQ in the germline V gene (reference sequence). For the CDR3, the DNA is TGTGCCAGCAGCTTAGCGGGGGCCCCAAAGCAGTTCTTC. It translates to CASSLAGAPKQFF. Filled out from reference TRBV7-9 and TRBJ2-1, the complete variable domain reads DTGVSQNPRHKITKRGQNVTFRCDPISEHNRLYWYRQTLGQGPEFLTYFQNEAQLEKSRLLSDRFSAERPKGSFSTLEIQRTEQGDSAMYLCASSLAGAPKQFFGPGTRLTVL.

The chain employs TRBV20-1 and TRBJ1-1; 7 nucleotides agree with TRBD1. This CDR3 region has 13 residues. The J segment lost 10 bases and the V segment lost 3 bases, leaving 11 bases of the junction unmatched. Germline values: CDR1 DFQATT, CDR2 SNEGSKA (reference sequence). CDR3 region: CSASPGTDEGAFF. In DNA form, the CDR3 reads TGCAGTGCTAGTCCCGGGACAGACGAGGGAGCTTTCTTT.